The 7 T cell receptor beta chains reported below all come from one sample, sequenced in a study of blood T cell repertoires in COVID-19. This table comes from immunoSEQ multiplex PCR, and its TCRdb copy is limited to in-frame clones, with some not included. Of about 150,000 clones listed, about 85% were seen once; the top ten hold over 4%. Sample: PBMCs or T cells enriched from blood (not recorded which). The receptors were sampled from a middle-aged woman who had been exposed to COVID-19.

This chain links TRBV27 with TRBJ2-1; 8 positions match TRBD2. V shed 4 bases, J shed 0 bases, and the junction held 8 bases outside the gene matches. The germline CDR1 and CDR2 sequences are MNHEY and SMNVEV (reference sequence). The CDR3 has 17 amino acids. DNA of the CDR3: TGTGCCAGCAGTTCTGTTAGCGGGACCCACTCCTACAATGAGCAGTTCTTC. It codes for CASSSVSGTHSYNEQFF.

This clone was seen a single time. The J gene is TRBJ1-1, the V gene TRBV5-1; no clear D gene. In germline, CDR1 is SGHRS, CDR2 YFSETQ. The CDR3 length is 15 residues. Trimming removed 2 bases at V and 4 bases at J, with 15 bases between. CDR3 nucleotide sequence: TGCGCCAGCAGCTTTATGACCCCTGAGGGCACTGAAGCTTTCTTT. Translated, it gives CASSFMTPEGTEAFF.

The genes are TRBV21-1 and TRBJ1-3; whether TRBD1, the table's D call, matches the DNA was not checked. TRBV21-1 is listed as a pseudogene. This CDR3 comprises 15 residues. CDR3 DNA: TGTGCCAGCAGCCAACTCAGGGGGCCTGGAAACACCATATATTTT. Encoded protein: CASSQLRGPGNTIYF.

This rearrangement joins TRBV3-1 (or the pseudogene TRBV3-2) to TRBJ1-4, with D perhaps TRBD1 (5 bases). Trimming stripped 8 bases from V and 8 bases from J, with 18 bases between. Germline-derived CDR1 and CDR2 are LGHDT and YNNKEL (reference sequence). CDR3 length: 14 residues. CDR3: CASSALGGNEKLFF. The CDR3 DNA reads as TGTGCCAGCTCCGCCCTCGGGGGAAACGAAAAACTGTTTTTT.

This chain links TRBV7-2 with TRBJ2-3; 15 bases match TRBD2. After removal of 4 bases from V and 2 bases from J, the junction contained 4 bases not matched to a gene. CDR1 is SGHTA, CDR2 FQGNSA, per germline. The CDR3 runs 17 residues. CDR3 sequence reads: CASSSGLAGGPTDTQYF. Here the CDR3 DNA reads TGTGCCAGCAGCTCTGGACTAGCGGGAGGGCCCACAGATACGCAGTATTTT.

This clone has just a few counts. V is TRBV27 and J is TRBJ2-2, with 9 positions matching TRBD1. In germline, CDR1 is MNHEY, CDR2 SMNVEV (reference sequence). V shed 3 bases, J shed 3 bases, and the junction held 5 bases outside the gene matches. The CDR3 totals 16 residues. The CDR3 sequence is CASSFGTGYYTGELFF. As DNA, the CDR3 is TGTGCCAGCAGTTTCGGGACAGGGTATTACACCGGGGAGCTGTTTTTT.

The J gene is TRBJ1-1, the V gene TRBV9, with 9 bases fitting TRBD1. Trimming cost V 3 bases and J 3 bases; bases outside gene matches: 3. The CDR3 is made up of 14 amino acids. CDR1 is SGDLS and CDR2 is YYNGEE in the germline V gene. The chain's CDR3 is CASSARQGDTEAFF. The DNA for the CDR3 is TGTGCCAGCAGCGCTCGACAGGGGGACACTGAAGCTTTCTTT. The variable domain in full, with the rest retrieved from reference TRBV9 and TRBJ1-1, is DSGVTQTPKHLITATGQRVTLRCSPRSGDLSVYWYQQSLDQGLQFLIQYYNGEERAKGNILERFSAQQFPDLHSELNLSSLELGDSALYFCASSARQGDTEAFFGQGTRLTVV.